A single sample is the source of the 4 T cell receptor delta chains below, sequenced in a study of gamma-delta T cells after stem cell transplantation. TCRdb re-called the RT-PCR reads via CATT. The sample consists of 2,500 to 3,500 delta-chain clones, 1.7% of them appearing once. Input material: gamma-delta T cells. The source of these receptors is a human donor. It is not recorded whose cells these are; they may come from a transplant donor.

This chain uses TRDV2 with TRDJ3, with 11 bases that match TRDD3. V shed 3 bases and J 2 bases; nucleotides not matched to a gene: 5. CDR3 length: 18 amino acids. Looked up from germline, CDR1 is GEAIGNYY and CDR2 is EKD. The CDR3 sequence is CACDQLGDSTWDTRQMFF. CDR3 in DNA: TGTGCCTGTGACCAACTGGGGGATAGTACCTGGGACACCCGACAGATGTTTTTC.

V gene TRDV1 combines with J gene TRDJ1; weak D call: TRDD3 (5 bases). Trimming pared 0 bases from V and 0 bases from J, leaving 29 bases between. The germline CDR1 and CDR2 sequences are TSWWSYY and QGS. CDR3 size: 22 residues. The CDR3 nucleotides read TGTGCTCTTGGGGAACTAGGTTGGGATCTGTACGAGCGGTGGGATGACACCGATAAACTCATCTTT. Translation gives CALGELGWDLYERWDDTDKLIF.

With regard to this clone: This may be a read error: a much more frequent sequence differs by one nucleotide. J is TRDJ1 and V is TRDV2; maybe TRDD3 (6 bases). V was trimmed by 5 bases and J by 5 bases, leaving 17 bases between them. The CDR3 length is 14 residues. Germline-derived CDR1 and CDR2 are GEAIGNYY and EKD. The CDR3 DNA is TGTGCCTGTGTCGGGCTGGGGAGGGAGGATAAACTCATCTTT. Protein product: CACVGLGREDKLIF.

This clone was recorded a few times. This DNA translates differently at residue 8 from the TCRdb protein, which is that of a much larger clone; a read error is likely, and the protein shown is the DNA's own translation. This chain connects TRDV2 to TRDJ1; 9 bases are a match to TRDD3. Germline V gene sequence: CDR1 GEAIGNYY, CDR2 EKD. The CDR3 has 13 residues. V lost 4 bases and J lost 3; bases outside the gene matches: 2. CDR3 sequence reads: CACEGIRPDKLIF. CDR3 DNA sequence: TGTGCCTGTGAGGGGATACGGCCCGATAAACTCATCTTT.